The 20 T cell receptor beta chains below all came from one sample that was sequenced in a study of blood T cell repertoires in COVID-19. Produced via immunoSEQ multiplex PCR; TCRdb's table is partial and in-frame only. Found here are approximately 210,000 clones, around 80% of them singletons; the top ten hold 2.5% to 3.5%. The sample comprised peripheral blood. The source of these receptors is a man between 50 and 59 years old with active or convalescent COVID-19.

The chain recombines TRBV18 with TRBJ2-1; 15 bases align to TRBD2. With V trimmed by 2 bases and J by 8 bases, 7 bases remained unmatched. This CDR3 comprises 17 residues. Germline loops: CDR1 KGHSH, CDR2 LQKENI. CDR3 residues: CASSPGLAGGRYDEQFF. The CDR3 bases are TGTGCCAGCTCACCAGGACTAGCGGGGGGGCGATACGATGAGCAGTTCTTC.

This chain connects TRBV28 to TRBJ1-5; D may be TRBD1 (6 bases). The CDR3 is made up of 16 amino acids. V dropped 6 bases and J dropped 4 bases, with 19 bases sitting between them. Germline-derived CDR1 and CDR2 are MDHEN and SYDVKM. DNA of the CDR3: TGTGCCAGCAGCCTCCACGGACAGACTCCTAATCAGCCCCAGCATTTT. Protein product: CASSLHGQTPNQPQHF.

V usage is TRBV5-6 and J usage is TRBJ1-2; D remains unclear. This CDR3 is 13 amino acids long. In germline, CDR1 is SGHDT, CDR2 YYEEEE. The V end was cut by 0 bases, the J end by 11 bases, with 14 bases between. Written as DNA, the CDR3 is TGTGCCAGCAGCTTGGGTCCTCGGCAGGCTTACACCTTC. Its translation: CASSLGPRQAYTF. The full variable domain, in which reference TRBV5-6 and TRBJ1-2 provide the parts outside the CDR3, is DAGVTQSPTHLIKTRGQQVTLRCSPKSGHDTVSWYQQALGQGPQFIFQYYEEEERQRGNFPDRFSGHQFPNYSSELNVNALLLGDSALYLCASSLGPRQAYTFGSGTRLTVV.

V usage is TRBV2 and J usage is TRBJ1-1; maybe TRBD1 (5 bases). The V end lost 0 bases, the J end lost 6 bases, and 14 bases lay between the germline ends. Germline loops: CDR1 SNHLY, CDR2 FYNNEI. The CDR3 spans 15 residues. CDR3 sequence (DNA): TGTGCCAGCAGTGAAGCGTCGGTAGGGGCCTCTGAAGCTTTCTTT. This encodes CASSEASVGASEAFF.

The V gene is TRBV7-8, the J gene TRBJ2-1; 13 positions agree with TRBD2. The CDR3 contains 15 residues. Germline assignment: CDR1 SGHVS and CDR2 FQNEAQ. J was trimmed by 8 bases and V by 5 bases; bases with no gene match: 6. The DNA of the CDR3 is TGTGCCAGCAGCGCGACTAGCGGGAGGTCCCATGAGCAGTTCTTC. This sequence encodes CASSATSGRSHEQFF.

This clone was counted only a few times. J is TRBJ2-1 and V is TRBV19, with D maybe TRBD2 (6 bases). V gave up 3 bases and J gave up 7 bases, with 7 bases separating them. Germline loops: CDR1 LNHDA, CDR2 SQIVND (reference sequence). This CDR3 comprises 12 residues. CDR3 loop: CASSIGGNEQFF. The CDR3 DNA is TGTGCCAGTAGTATCGGGGGAAATGAGCAGTTCTTC.

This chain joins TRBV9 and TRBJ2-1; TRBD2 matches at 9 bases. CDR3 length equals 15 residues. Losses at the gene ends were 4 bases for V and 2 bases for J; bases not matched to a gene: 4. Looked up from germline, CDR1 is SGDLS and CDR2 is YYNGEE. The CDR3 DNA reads TGTGCCAGCAGCCCGACTAGCGGAACCTACAATGAGCAGTTCTTC. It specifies CASSPTSGTYNEQFF. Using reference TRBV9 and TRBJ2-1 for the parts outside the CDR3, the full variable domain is DSGVTQTPKHLITATGQRVTLRCSPRSGDLSVYWYQQSLDQGLQFLIQYYNGEERAKGNILERFSAQQFPDLHSELNLSSLELGDSALYFCASSPTSGTYNEQFFGPGTRLTVL.

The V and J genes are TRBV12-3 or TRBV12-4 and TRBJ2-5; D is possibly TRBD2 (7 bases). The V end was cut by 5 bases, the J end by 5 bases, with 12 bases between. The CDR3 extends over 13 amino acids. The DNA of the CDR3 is TGTGCCAGCAGTGTCAGGGGAGGGGAGACCCAGTACTTC. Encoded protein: CASSVRGGETQYF.

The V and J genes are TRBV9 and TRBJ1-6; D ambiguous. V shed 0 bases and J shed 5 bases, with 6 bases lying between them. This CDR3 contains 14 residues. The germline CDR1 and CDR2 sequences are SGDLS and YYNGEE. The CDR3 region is CASSVEADNSPLHF. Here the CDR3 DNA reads TGTGCCAGCAGCGTAGAAGCGGATAATTCACCCCTCCACTTT. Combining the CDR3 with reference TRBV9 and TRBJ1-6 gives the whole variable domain DSGVTQTPKHLITATGQRVTLRCSPRSGDLSVYWYQQSLDQGLQFLIQYYNGEERAKGNILERFSAQQFPDLHSELNLSSLELGDSALYFCASSVEADNSPLHFGNGTRLTVT.

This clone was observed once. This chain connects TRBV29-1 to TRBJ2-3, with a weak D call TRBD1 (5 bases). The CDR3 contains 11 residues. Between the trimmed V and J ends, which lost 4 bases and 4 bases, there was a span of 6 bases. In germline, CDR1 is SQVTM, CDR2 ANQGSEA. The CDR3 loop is CSVAGSDTQYF. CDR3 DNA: TGCAGCGTTGCAGGGTCAGATACGCAGTATTTT.

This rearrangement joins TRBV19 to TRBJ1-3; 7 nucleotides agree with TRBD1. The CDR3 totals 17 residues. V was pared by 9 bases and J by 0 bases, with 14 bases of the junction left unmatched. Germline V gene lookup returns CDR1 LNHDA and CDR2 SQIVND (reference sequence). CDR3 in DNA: TGTGCCAGCCGGTTAACGGGACAGCAGACCTCTGGAAACACCATATATTTT. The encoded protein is CASRLTGQQTSGNTIYF.

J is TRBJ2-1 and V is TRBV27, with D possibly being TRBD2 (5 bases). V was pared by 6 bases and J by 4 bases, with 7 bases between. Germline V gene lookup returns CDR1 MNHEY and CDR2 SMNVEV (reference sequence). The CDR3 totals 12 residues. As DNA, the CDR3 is TGTGCCAGCAGCACTAGATACAATGAGCAGTTCTTC. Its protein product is CASSTRYNEQFF.

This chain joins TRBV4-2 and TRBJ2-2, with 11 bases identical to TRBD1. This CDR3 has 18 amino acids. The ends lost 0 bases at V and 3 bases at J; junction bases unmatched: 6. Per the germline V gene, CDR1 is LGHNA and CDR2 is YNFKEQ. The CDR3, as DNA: TGTGCCAGCAGCCAAGATCAGCGGGGACAGGGGGACACCGGGGAGCTGTTTTTT. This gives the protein CASSQDQRGQGDTGELFF.

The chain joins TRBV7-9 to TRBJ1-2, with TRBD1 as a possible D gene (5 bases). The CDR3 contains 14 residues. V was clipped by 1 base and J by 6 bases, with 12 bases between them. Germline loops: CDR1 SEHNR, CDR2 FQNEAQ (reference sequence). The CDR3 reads CASSLVSRADGYTF. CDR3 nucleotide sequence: TGTGCCAGCAGCTTAGTTTCCAGGGCTGATGGCTACACCTTC.

The CDR3 loop reads CASSLNRGRSKGYEQYF. The CDR3 DNA sequence: TGTGCCAGCAGCTTAAACAGGGGGCGATCCAAGGGGTACGAGCAGTACTTC. J is TRBJ2-7 and V is TRBV7-2; 9 bases are a match to TRBD1. Trimming removed 2 bases from V and 4 bases from J; junction bases left unmatched: 12. CDR1 is SGHTA, CDR2 FQGNSA, per germline. The CDR3 length is 17 residues. The whole variable domain, filled in from reference TRBV7-2 and TRBJ2-7, reads GAGVSQSPSNKVTEKGKDVELRCDPISGHTALYWYRQSLGQGLEFLIYFQGNSAPDKSGLPSDRFSAERTGGSVSTLTIQRTQQEDSAVYLCASSLNRGRSKGYEQYFGPGTRLTVT.

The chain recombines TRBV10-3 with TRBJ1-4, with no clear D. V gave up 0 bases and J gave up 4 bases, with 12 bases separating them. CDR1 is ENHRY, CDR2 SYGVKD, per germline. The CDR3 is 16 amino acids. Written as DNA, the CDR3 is TGTGCCATCAGTGAGTCGGCTGTGGCGGGTAATGAAAAACTGTTTTTT. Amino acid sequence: CAISESAVAGNEKLFF.

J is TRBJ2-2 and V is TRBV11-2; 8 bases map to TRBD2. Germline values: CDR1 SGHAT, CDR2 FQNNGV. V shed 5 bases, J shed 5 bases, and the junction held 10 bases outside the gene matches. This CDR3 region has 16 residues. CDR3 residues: CASSLLAGMGTGELFF. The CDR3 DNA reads TGTGCCAGCAGCCTCTTAGCGGGAATGGGGACCGGGGAGCTGTTTTTT.

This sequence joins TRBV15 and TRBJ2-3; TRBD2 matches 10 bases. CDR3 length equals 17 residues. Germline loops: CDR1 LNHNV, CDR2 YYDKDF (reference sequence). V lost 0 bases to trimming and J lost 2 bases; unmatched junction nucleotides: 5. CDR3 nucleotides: TGTGCCACCAGCAGAGATCCCAGCGGGAGGGACACAGATACGCAGTATTTT. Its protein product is CATSRDPSGRDTDTQYF.

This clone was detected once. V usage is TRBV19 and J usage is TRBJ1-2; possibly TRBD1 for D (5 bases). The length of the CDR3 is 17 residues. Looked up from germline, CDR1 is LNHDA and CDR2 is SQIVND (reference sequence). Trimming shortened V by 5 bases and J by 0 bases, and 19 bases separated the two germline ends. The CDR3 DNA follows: TGTGCCAGTAGTCGCGTCCTTGGGACGGGAGCTAACTATGGCTACACCTTC. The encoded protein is CASSRVLGTGANYGYTF. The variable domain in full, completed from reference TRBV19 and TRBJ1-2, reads DGGITQSPKYLFRKEGQNVTLSCEQNLNHDAMYWYRQDPGQGLRLIYYSQIVNDFQKGDIAEGYSVSREKKESFPLTVTSAQKNPTAFYLCASSRVLGTGANYGYTFGSGTRLTVV.

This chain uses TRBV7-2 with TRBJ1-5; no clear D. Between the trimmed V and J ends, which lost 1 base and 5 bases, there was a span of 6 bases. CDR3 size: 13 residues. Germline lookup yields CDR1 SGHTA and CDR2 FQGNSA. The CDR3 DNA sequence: TGTGCCAGCAGCTTAGATCCGGATCAGCCCCAGCATTTT. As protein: CASSLDPDQPQHF.